This paragraph covers one TCR beta chain sequence. The sample is drawn from a study of blood T cell repertoires in COVID-19. About the research overall: T cells, B-cell-depleted T cells, or PBMCs supplied cDNA or gDNA.

The protocol was immunoSEQ multiplex PCR, while the TCRdb copy is restricted to in-frame clones and leaves out a portion. This table holds 150,000 or so clones, approximately 84% found once. Participant age was about 18 to 89 years, and participants resided in 24 US areas. Clinical history reported by participants formed the basis on which cohorts were assigned. Germline loops: CDR1 GTSNPN, CDR2 SVGIG (reference sequence). The CDR3 runs to 12 residues. V gave up 5 bases and J gave up 2 bases, with 10 bases separating them. The specimen sequenced was PBMCs or T cells enriched from blood (not recorded which). The TCR was taken from a human donor with acute COVID-19. The donor label of this sample is uncertain. The chain links TRBV30 to TRBJ2-7, with D perhaps TRBD1 (7 bases). The CDR3, as DNA: TGTGCCTGGGGGGGGACAGCCTACGAGCAGTACTTC. It encodes CAWGGTAYEQYF.